This T cell receptor beta chain is drawn from a study of cytomegalovirus exposure and HLA in healthy donors. V shed 6 bases and J shed 3 bases, with 17 bases lying between them. Germline CDR1 is MNHEY and CDR2 is SVGAGI. The CDR3 loop spans 15 amino acids. Use of 60 Vbeta and 13 Jbeta primers characterized the PCR. The data were produced by immunoSEQ multiplex PCR, yet TCRdb's version contains in-frame clones alone and is incomplete. The sample lists around 50,000 clones, approximately 84% occurring once. This clone was found a few times. This sequence joins TRBV6-5 and TRBJ1-1, with a tentative D call TRBD1 (6 bases). This TCR came from a man aged 50-60 years in good health and CMV-seronegative. What was sequenced was PBMCs. This chain's CDR3 is CASSPDRLRDTEAFF. The CDR3 bases are TGTGCCAGCAGCCCAGACAGGTTGAGGGACACTGAAGCTTTCTTT.